This TCR beta chain was documented in a study of blood T cells in healthy people across ages. The CDR3 consists of 16 residues. V shed 2 bases and J 7 bases; nucleotides not matched to a gene: 8. Per germline, CDR1 ENHRY and CDR2 SYGVKD. With a J-beta primer mix and a sample-barcoded 5' primer, a second PCR ran about 7 to 11 cycles. From the 5' RACE reads, TCRdb called clonotypes with MiXCR, one entry per CDR3 protein. The data hold around 1,800,000 distinct CDR3 sequences, with approximately 40% observed a single time. The chain has TRBV10-3 and TRBJ2-1, with 10 bases that match TRBD1. The receptor comes from a human donor in good health. The sample taken for sequencing was blood. The CDR3 loop is CAISELWGQGKNEQFF. CDR3 DNA sequence: TGTGCCATCAGTGAGCTATGGGGACAGGGGAAAAATGAGCAGTTCTTC.